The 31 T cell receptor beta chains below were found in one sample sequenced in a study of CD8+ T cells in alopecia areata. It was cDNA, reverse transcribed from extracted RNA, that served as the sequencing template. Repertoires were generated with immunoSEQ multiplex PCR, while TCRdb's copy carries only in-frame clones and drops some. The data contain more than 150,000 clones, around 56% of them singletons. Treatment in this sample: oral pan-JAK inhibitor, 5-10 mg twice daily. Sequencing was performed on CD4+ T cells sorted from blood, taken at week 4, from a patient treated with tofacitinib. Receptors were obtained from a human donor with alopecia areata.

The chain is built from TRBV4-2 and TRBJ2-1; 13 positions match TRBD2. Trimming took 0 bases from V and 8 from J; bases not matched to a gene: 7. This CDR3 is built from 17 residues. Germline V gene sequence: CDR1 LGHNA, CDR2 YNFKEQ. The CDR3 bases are TGTGCCAGCAGCCAAGAGACCGAGACTAGCGGGGGGTATGAGCAGTTCTTC. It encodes CASSQETETSGGYEQFF.

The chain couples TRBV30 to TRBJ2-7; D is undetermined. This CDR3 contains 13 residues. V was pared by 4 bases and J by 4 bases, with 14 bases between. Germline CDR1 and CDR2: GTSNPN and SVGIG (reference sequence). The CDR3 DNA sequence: TGTGCCTGGACGAGACTGCGGAAGTACGAGCAGTACTTC. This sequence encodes CAWTRLRKYEQYF.

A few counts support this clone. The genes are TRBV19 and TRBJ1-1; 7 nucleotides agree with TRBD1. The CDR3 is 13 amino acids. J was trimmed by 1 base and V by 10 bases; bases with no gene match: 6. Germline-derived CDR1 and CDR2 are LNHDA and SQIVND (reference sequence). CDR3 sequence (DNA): TGTGCCACCCGTGACAGGGAGAACACTGAAGCTTTCTTT. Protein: CATRDRENTEAFF.

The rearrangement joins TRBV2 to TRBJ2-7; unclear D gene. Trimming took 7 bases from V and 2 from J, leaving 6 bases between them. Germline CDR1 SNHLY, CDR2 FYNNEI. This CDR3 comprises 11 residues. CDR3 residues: CASKATYEQYF. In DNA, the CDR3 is TGTGCCAGCAAGGCCACCTACGAGCAGTACTTC.

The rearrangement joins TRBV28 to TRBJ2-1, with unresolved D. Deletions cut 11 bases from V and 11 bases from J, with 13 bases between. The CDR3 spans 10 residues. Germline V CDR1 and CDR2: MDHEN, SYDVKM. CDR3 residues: CASSTQKQFF. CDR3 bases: TGTGCCTCCAGCACCCAAAAGCAGTTCTTC.

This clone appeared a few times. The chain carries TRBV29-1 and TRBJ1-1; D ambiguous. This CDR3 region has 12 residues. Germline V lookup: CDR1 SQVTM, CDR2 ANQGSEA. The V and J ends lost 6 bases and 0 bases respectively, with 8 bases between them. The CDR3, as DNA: TGCAGCGTCGGTGACTTGAACACTGAAGCTTTCTTT. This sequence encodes CSVGDLNTEAFF.

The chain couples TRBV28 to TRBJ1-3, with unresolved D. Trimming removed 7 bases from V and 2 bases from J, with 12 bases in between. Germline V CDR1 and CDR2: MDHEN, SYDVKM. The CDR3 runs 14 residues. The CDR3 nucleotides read TGTGCCAGCACCCCAGCGTCGACTGGAAACACCATATATTTT. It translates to CASTPASTGNTIYF.

DNA of the CDR3: TGCAGCGCTGGGACAGACAGGGGATCGTATGGCTACACCTTC. It yields the protein CSAGTDRGSYGYTF. The rearrangement links TRBV29-1 to TRBJ1-2, with TRBD1 identical over 8 bases. The CDR3 contains 14 residues. Germline lookup yields CDR1 SQVTM and CDR2 ANQGSEA. The V segment lost 7 bases and the J segment 5 bases; nucleotides outside the gene matches: 12.

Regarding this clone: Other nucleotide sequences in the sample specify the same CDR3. CDR3 residues: CASSLENIQYF. The DNA for the CDR3 is TGCGCCAGCAGCCTGGAAAACATTCAGTACTTC. The chain combines TRBV5-1 with TRBJ2-4; no firm D call. CDR1 SGHRS and CDR2 YFSETQ come from the germline V gene. Trimming shortened V by 4 bases and J by 5 bases, and 4 bases separated the two germline ends. The CDR3 loop spans 11 amino acids.

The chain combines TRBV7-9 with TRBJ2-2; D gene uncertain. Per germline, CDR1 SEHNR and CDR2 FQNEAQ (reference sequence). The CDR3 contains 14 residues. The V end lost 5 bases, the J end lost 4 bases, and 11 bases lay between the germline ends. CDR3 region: CASSAGLLTGELFF. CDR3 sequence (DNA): TGTGCCAGCAGCGCCGGTCTTCTCACCGGGGAGCTGTTTTTT.

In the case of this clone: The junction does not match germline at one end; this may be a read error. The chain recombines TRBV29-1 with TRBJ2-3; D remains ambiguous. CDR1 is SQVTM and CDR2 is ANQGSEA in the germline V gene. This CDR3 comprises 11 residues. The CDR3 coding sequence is TGCAGCGTTTTAAGCAAAGATACGCAGTATTTT. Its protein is CSVLSKDTQYF.

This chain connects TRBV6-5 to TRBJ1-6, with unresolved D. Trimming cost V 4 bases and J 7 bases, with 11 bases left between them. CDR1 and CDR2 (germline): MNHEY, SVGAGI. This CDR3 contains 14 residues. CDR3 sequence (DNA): TGTGCCAGCAGTTGGAAGCGGGGAAATTCACCCCTCCACTTT. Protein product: CASSWKRGNSPLHF.

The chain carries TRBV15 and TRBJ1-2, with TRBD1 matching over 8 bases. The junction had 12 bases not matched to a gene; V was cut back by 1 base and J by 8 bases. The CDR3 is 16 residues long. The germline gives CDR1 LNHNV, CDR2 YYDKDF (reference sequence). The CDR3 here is CATSRVPTGDPRGYTF. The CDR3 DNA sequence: TGTGCCACCAGCAGAGTCCCGACAGGGGATCCCCGGGGCTACACCTTC.

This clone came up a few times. CDR3 sequence reads: CSVEGWTGLTMNTEAFF. The CDR3 nucleotides read TGCAGCGTTGAGGGTTGGACAGGTCTTACTATGAACACTGAAGCTTTCTTT. The chain recombines TRBV29-1 with TRBJ1-1; 7 nucleotides line up with TRBD1. The germline V gene has CDR1 SQVTM and CDR2 ANQGSEA. After removal of 3 bases from V and 0 bases from J, the junction contained 13 bases not matched to a gene. The CDR3 is 17 residues long.

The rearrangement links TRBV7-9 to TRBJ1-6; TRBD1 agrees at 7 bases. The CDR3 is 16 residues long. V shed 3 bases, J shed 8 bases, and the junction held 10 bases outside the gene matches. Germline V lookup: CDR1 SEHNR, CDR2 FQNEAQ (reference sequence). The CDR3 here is CASSFDRDLHHSPLHF. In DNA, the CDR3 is TGTGCCAGCAGCTTCGACAGGGACCTACACCATTCACCCCTCCACTTT.

CDR3 residues: CASSPGTAVPYEQYF. Written as DNA, the CDR3 is TGCGCCAGCAGCCCAGGGACGGCAGTACCCTACGAGCAGTACTTC. The chain is built from TRBV5-1 and TRBJ2-7; D might be TRBD1 or TRBD2, each matching 5 bases. V gave up 4 bases and J gave up 2 bases, with 16 bases separating them. The CDR3 loop spans 15 amino acids. CDR1 SGHRS and CDR2 YFSETQ come from the germline V gene.

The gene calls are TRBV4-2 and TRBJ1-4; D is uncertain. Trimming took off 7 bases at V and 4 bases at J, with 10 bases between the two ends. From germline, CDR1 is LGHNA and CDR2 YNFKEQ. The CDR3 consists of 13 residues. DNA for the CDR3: TGTGCCAGCAAGAACGGGTTTAATGAAAAACTGTTTTTT. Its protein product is CASKNGFNEKLFF.

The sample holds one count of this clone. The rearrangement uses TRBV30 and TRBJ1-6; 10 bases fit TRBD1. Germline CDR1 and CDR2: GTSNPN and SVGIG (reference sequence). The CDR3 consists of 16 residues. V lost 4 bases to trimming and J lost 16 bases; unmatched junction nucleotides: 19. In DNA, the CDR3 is TGTGCCTGGACCTCCGACAGGGGACAGGGGAGGACCGTACTCCACTTT. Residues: CAWTSDRGQGRTVLHF. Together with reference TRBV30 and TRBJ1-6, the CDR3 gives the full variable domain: SQTIHQWPATLVQPVGSPLSLECTVEGTSNPNLYWYRQAAGRGLQLLFYSVGIGQISSEVPQNLSASRPQDRQFILSSKKLLLSDSGFYLCAWTSDRGQGRTVLHFGNGTRLTVT.

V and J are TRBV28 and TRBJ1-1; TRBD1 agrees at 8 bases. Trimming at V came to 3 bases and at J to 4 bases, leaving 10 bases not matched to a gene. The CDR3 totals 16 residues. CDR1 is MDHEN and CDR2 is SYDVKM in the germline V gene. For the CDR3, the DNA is TGTGCCAGCAGTTTCCCCAGGGGGCAACGTAGCACTGAAGCTTTCTTT. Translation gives CASSFPRGQRSTEAFF.

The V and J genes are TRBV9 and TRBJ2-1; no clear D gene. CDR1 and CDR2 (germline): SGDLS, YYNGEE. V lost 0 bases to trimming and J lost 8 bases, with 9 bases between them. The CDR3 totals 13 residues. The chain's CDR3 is CASSVAPIDEQFF. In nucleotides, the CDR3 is TGTGCCAGCAGCGTAGCACCGATCGATGAGCAGTTCTTC. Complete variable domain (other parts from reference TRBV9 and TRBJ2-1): DSGVTQTPKHLITATGQRVTLRCSPRSGDLSVYWYQQSLDQGLQFLIQYYNGEERAKGNILERFSAQQFPDLHSELNLSSLELGDSALYFCASSVAPIDEQFFGPGTRLTVL.

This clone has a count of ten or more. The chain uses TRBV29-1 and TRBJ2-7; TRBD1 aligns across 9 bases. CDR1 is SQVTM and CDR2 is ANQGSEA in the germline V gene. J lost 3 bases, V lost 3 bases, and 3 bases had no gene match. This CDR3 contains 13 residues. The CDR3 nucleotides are TGCAGCGTTGAGCGGGACAGGGTCTACGAGCAGTACTTC. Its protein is CSVERDRVYEQYF.

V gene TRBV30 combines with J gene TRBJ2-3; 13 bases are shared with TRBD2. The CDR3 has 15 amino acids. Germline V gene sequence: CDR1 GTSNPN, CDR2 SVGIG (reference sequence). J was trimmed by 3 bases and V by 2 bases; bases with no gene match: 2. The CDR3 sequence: CAWSKTSGGTDTQYF. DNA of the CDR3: TGTGCCTGGAGTAAGACTAGCGGGGGGACAGATACGCAGTATTTT.

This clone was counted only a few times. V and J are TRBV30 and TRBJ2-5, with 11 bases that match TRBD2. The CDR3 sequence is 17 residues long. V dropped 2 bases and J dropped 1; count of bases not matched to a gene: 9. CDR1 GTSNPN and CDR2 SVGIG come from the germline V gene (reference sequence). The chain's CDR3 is CAWSLWRLAGGQETQYF. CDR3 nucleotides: TGTGCCTGGAGTCTTTGGAGGCTAGCGGGGGGCCAAGAGACCCAGTACTTC. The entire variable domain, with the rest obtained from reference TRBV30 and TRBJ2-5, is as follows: SQTIHQWPATLVQPVGSPLSLECTVEGTSNPNLYWYRQAAGRGLQLLFYSVGIGQISSEVPQNLSASRPQDRQFILSSKKLLLSDSGFYLCAWSLWRLAGGQETQYFGPGTRLLVL.

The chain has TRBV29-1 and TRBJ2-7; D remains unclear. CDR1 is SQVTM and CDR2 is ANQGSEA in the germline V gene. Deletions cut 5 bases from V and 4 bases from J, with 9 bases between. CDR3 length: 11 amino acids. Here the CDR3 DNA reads TGCAGCGTTCGCCAGGCATACGAGCAGTACTTC. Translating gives CSVRQAYEQYF.

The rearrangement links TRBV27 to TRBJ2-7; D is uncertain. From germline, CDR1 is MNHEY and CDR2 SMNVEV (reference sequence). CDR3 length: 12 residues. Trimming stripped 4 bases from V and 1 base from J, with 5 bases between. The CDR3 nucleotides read TGTGCCAGCAGTTCCCTTTCCTACGAGCAGTACTTC. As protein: CASSSLSYEQYF.

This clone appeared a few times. The CDR3 coding sequence is TGTGCCAGCAGCTTAGGGACAGAGCCTGCCTACGAGCAGTACTTC. Its protein product is CASSLGTEPAYEQYF. This chain joins TRBV7-9 and TRBJ2-7; D is possibly TRBD1 (6 bases). Trimming left V 1 base short and J 2 bases short, with 12 bases between. The CDR3 extends over 15 amino acids. The germline CDR1 and CDR2 sequences are SEHNR and FQNEAQ (reference sequence).

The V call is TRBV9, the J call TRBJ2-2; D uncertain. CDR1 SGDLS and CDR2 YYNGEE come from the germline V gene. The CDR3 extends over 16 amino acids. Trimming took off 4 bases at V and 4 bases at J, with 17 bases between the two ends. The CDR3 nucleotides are TGTGCCAGCAGCCCAACCTCGGCCCCCGGCACCGGGGAGCTGTTTTTT. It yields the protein CASSPTSAPGTGELFF.

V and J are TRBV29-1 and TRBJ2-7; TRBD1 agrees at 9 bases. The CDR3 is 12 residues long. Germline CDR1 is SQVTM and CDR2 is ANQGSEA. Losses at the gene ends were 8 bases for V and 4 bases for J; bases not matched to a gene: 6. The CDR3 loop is CSFYGTGYEQYF. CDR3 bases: TGCAGCTTCTATGGGACAGGGTACGAGCAGTACTTC.

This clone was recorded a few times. Written as DNA, the CDR3 is TGTGCCAGCAGCCGACCGAGGGACAGAGATGAAGCTTTCTTT. This translates into CASSRPRDRDEAFF. This chain links TRBV7-9 with TRBJ1-1; 7 nucleotides agree with TRBD1. The CDR3 contains 14 residues. The germline V gene encodes CDR1 SEHNR and CDR2 FQNEAQ (reference sequence). J gave up 7 bases and V 5 bases, and 10 bases lay outside the gene matches.

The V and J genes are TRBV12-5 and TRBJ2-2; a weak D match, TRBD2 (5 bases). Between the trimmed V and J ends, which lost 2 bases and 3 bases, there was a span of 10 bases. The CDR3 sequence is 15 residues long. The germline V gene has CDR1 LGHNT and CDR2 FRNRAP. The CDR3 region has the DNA TGTGCTAGTGGTTTGACGGGGAAAGACACCGGGGAGCTGTTTTTT. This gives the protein CASGLTGKDTGELFF.

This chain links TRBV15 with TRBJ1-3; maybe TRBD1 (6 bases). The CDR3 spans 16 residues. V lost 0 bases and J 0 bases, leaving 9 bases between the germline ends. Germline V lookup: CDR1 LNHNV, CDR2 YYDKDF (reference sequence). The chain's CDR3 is CATSRDLGASGNTIYF. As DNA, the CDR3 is TGTGCCACCAGCAGAGATTTGGGGGCCTCTGGAAACACCATATATTTT.